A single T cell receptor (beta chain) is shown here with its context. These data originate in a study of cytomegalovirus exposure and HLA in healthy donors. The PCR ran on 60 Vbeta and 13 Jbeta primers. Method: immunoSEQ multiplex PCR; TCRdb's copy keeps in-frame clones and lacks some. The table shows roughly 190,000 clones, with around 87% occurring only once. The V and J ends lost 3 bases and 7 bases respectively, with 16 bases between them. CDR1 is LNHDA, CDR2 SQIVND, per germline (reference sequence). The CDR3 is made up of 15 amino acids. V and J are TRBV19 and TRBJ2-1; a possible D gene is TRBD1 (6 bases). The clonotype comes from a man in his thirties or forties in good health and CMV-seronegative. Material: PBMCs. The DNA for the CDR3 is TGTGCCAGTAGTATGGCCGGACAGAATTGGAATGAGCAGTTCTTC. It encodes CASSMAGQNWNEQFF.